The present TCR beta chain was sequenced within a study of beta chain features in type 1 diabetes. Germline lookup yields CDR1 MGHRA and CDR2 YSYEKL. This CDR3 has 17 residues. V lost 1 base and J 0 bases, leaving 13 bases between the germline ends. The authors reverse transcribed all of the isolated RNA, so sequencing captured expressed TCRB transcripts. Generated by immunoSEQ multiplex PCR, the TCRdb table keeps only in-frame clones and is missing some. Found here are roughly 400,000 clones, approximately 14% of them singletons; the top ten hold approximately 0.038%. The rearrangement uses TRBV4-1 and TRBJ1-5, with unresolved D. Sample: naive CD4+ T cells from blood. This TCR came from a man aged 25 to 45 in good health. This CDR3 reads CASSQVWPRLSNQPQHF. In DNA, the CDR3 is TGCGCCAGCAGCCAAGTTTGGCCGCGACTTAGCAATCAGCCCCAGCATTTT.